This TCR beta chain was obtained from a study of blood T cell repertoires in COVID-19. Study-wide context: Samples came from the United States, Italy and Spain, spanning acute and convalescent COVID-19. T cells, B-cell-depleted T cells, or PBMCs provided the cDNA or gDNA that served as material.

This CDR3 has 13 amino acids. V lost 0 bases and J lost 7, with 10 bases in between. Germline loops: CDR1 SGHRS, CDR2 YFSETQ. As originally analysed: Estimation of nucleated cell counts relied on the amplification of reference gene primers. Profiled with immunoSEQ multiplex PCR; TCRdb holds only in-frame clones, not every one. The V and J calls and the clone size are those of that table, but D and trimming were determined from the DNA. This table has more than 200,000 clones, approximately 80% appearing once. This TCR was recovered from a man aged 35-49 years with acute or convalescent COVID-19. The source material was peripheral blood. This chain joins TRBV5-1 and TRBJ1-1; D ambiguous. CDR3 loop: CASSLVGPSEAFF. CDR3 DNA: TGCGCCAGCAGCTTGGTTGGGCCAAGTGAAGCTTTCTTT.